Below are 18 T cell receptor beta chains sequenced from a single sample in a study of prognosis after radiotherapy for stage I lung cancer (dated by TCRdb to the early 2020s). The sequencing machine was an Illumina HiSeq 3000. Two rounds of multiplex PCR were used to amplify the TCR beta CDR3 region from genomic DNA. The first PCR round used primers specific to each TRBV and TRBJ gene, and the primer sequences were filed in Chinese patent CN105087789A. The public sequencing data were trimmed at Q25 with fastp and processed into clonotypes with MiXCR by TCRdb, which kept only in-frame beta chains. Rows are unified per CDR3 protein, each entry keeping the most common DNA and genes. Across this sample there are 25,000 to 30,000 distinct CDR3 sequences, with roughly 31% seen only once. 9.5% to 13% of the sample belongs to the ten largest clones. Material: PBMCs, obtained before or after stereotactic body radiation therapy (not recorded which). Source of these receptors: a donor at least 50 years old with non-small cell lung cancer.

This clonotype was seen repeatedly, ten times or more. The chain couples TRBV29-1 to TRBJ2-2; 11 bases agree with TRBD2. The V gene's germline CDR1 is SQVTM and CDR2 ANQGSEA. V shed 6 bases and J 4 bases; nucleotides not matched to a gene: 7. This CDR3 is built from 15 residues. The CDR3 is CSVNKGTSGTGELFF. Here the CDR3 DNA reads TGCAGCGTCAACAAAGGGACTAGCGGCACCGGGGAGCTGTTTTTT.

This chain uses TRBV6-9 with TRBJ1-2; perhaps TRBD1 as D (6 bases). In germline, CDR1 is MNHGY, CDR2 SVAAGI. Trimming took off 4 bases at V and 5 bases at J, with 17 bases between the two ends. CDR3 length: 15 residues. CDR3 sequence: CASSCGAGAAYGYTF. The CDR3 DNA sequence: TGTGCCAGCAGTTGCGGGGCAGGGGCGGCATATGGCTACACCTTC.

J is TRBJ2-3 and V is TRBV20-1; unclear D gene. Germline V gives CDR1 DFQATT, CDR2 SNEGSKA (reference sequence). The CDR3 has 12 amino acids. V was trimmed by 5 bases and J by 2 bases, leaving 8 bases between them. CDR3 coding DNA: TGCAGTGCTTCGTATCACACAGATACGCAGTATTTT. It translates to CSASYHTDTQYF.

Ten or more counts support this clonotype. The gene calls are TRBV28 and TRBJ2-5; D unresolved. CDR3 size: 11 residues. V was cut by 5 bases and J by 5 bases, with 6 bases left in between. Germline V gene lookup returns CDR1 MDHEN and CDR2 SYDVKM. The CDR3 loop reads CASSDRETQYF. For the CDR3, the DNA is TGTGCCAGCAGTGACCGGGAGACCCAGTACTTC.

The CDR3 sequence: CAWSPRSLEQYF. The DNA of the CDR3 is TGTGCCTGGAGTCCCCGATCGCTCGAGCAGTACTTC. The V and J genes are TRBV30 and TRBJ2-7; D unclear. CDR3 size: 12 residues. Germline V gene lookup returns CDR1 GTSNPN and CDR2 SVGIG (reference sequence). The V end was cut by 2 bases, the J end by 6 bases, with 11 bases between.

This rearrangement joins TRBV6-1 to TRBJ2-1; 9 bases line up with TRBD2. The V and J ends lost 11 bases and 4 bases, in that order; junction bases with no gene match: 12. The CDR3 length is 15 residues. Germline V gives CDR1 MNHNS, CDR2 SASEGT. Here the CDR3 reads CAQHRRLAGYNEQFF. DNA for the CDR3: TGTGCCCAACACCGCAGGCTAGCGGGGTACAATGAGCAGTTCTTC.

This clonotype was detected many times. V gene TRBV5-5 combines with J gene TRBJ1-2; D unresolved. This CDR3 region has 14 residues. V was cut by 0 bases and J by 4 bases, with 10 bases left in between. Germline assignment: CDR1 SGHKS and CDR2 YYEKEE (reference sequence). The CDR3 spells CASSLGQWSYGYTF. The CDR3 DNA is TGTGCCAGCAGCTTGGGCCAGTGGAGCTATGGCTACACCTTC.

This clonotype showed up many times. V usage is TRBV12-3 or TRBV12-4 and J usage is TRBJ2-6; 9 bases are a match to TRBD1. The CDR3 has 17 residues. The V gene end was trimmed by 6 bases and the J gene end by 2 bases; junction bases not matched to a gene: 8. The CDR3, as DNA: TGTGCCAGCAGCACAGGGGGCTCCGGGCCTGGGGCCAACGTCCTGACTTTC. Its protein product is CASSTGGSGPGANVLTF.

This clonotype was observed at least ten times. The J gene is TRBJ2-1, the V gene TRBV20-1, with 9 nucleotides matching TRBD2. The ends lost 5 bases at V and 4 bases at J; junction bases unmatched: 6. The V gene's germline CDR1 is DFQATT and CDR2 SNEGSKA (reference sequence). The CDR3 totals 14 residues. The DNA for the CDR3 is TGCAGTGCTCCCCCTAGCGGGATATACAATGAGCAGTTCTTC. Translation: CSAPPSGIYNEQFF.

This clonotype was detected ten times or more. The chain uses TRBV28 and TRBJ2-3; weak D call: TRBD2 (6 bases). The CDR3 consists of 16 residues. V dropped 2 bases and J dropped 4 bases, with 16 bases sitting between them. Germline V gene data show CDR1 as MDHEN and CDR2 as SYDVKM. CDR3 amino acids: CASSLILARSADTQYF. The CDR3 DNA is TGTGCCAGCAGTTTAATTCTAGCGAGGAGTGCAGATACGCAGTATTTT.

This clonotype was counted ten times or more. J is TRBJ2-7 and V is TRBV6-5; D unclear. The V end lost 2 bases, the J end lost 4 bases, and 9 bases lay between the germline ends. Germline CDR1 reads MNHEY; CDR2 reads SVGAGI. This CDR3 has 13 residues. The CDR3 is CASSYHPQYEQYF. CDR3 coding DNA: TGTGCCAGCAGTTACCATCCTCAATACGAGCAGTACTTC.

This clonotype was detected many times. The rearrangement joins TRBV20-1 to TRBJ2-1; D gene unclear. Germline CDR1 reads DFQATT; CDR2 reads SNEGSKA (reference sequence). Trimming took off 4 bases at V and 5 bases at J, with 9 bases between the two ends. CDR3 length equals 12 residues. The CDR3 loop reads CSAKFIHNEQFF. The CDR3 bases are TGCAGTGCTAAGTTTATCCACAATGAGCAGTTCTTC.

By proportion, this clonotype is medium-sized. V is TRBV28 and J is TRBJ1-6, with D perhaps matching TRBD1 (5 bases). Between the trimmed V and J ends, which lost 7 bases and 6 bases, there was a span of 16 bases. This CDR3 has 15 amino acids. Germline lookup yields CDR1 MDHEN and CDR2 SYDVKM. CDR3 loop: CASTTFGAGNSPLHF. CDR3 nucleotides: TGTGCCAGCACCACGTTCGGGGCGGGTAATTCACCCCTCCACTTT.

V usage is TRBV7-2 and J usage is TRBJ2-7, with D perhaps TRBD2 (5 bases). The CDR3 loop spans 17 amino acids. CDR1 and CDR2 from the germline V gene are SGHTA and FQGNSA. V shed 1 base and J shed 2 bases, with 18 bases lying between them. This chain's CDR3 is CASSLDRGSGWTYEQYF. DNA for the CDR3: TGTGCCAGCAGCTTAGATCGCGGATCGGGATGGACCTACGAGCAGTACTTC. Using reference TRBV7-2 and TRBJ2-7 for the parts outside the CDR3, the full variable domain is GAGVSQSPSNKVTEKGKDVELRCDPISGHTALYWYRQSLGQGLEFLIYFQGNSAPDKSGLPSDRFSAERTGGSVSTLTIQRTQQEDSAVYLCASSLDRGSGWTYEQYFGPGTRLTVT.

This clonotype was seen many times. This chain links TRBV6-2 or TRBV6-3 with TRBJ2-5, with 8 bases lining up with TRBD1. Germline V CDR1 and CDR2: MNHEY, SVGEGT. The junction had 14 bases not matched to a gene; V was cut back by 7 bases and J by 4 bases. This CDR3 spans 16 amino acids. CDR3 in amino acids: CASIDRDRFFTETQYF. The CDR3 DNA reads as TGTGCCAGCATCGACCGGGACAGGTTCTTTACAGAGACCCAGTACTTC.

This clonotype appeared many times. The chain couples TRBV19 to TRBJ2-3, with 12 bases matching TRBD2. The CDR3 is 16 amino acids. V trimming: 4 bases; J trimming: 2 bases; junction bases outside the gene matches: 4. Looked up from germline, CDR1 is LNHDA and CDR2 is SQIVND (reference sequence). The CDR3 DNA follows: TGTGCCAGTAGTAGCCTAGCGGGGGGGCCCACAGATACGCAGTATTTT. Protein product: CASSSLAGGPTDTQYF.

At least ten counts were recorded for this clonotype. The CDR3 nucleotides are TGCAGTGCTAGTCCAGGGGACGCGAGCTCCTACAATGAGCAGTTCTTC. This gives the protein CSASPGDASSYNEQFF. This rearrangement joins TRBV20-1 to TRBJ2-1; a weak D match, TRBD1 (6 bases). CDR3 length: 16 amino acids. Per the germline V gene, CDR1 is DFQATT and CDR2 is SNEGSKA (reference sequence). V lost 3 bases and J 0 bases, leaving 15 bases between the germline ends.

For this clonotype: A junction end diverges from the germline sequence, so it may reflect a read error. The V gene is TRBV6-1, the J gene TRBJ2-1; TRBD2 matches 11 bases. CDR1 is MNHNS and CDR2 is SASEGT in the germline V gene. The CDR3 sequence is 15 residues long. CDR3 sequence: CASRPTSGRLNVQFF. The CDR3 bases are TGTGCCAGCAGGCCAACTAGCGGGAGACTAAATGTGCAGTTCTTC.